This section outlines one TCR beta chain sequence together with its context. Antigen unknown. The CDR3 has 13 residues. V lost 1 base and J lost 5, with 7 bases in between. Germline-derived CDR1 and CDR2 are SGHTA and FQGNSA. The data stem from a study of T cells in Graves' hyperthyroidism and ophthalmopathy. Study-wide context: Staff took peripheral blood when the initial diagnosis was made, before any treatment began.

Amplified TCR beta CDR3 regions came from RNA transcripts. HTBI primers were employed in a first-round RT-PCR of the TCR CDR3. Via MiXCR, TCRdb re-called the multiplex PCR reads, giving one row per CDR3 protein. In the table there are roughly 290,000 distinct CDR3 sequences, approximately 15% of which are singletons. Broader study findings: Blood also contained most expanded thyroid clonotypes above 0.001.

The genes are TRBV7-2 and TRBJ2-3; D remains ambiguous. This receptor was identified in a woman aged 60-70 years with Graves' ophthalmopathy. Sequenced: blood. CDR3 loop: CASSLVFGDTQYF. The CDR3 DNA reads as TGTGCCAGCAGCTTAGTCTTCGGAGATACGCAGTATTTT.